The 18 T cell receptor beta chains below all came from one sample that was sequenced in a study of shared clonotypes between healthy human individuals. Some clones are missing from TCRdb's copy, which holds only in-frame ones; the method was immunoSEQ multiplex PCR. The repertoire consists of around 1.6 million clones, with approximately 98% occurring once and the leading ten covering roughly 0.4%. Sequenced material: naive CD4+ T cells sorted from blood. Described subset: CD45RA+ positively selected. The receptor set was obtained from a man aged 25 to 40 in good health.

The chain recombines TRBV7-9 with TRBJ2-3; TRBD2 aligns across 9 bases. This CDR3 is 18 amino acids long. CDR1 and CDR2 from the germline V gene are SEHNR and FQNEAQ (reference sequence). V trimming: 8 bases; J trimming: 7 bases; junction bases outside the gene matches: 22. The CDR3 sequence: CASPDGRDRLAGVYTQYF. CDR3 sequence (DNA): TGTGCCAGCCCAGACGGACGTGATAGGTTAGCGGGAGTATATACGCAGTATTTT.

The V gene is TRBV7-6, the J gene TRBJ2-1, with D possibly matching TRBD1 (6 bases). CDR1 is SGHVS and CDR2 is FNYEAQ in the germline V gene. V was shortened by 1 base and J by 5 bases, with 15 bases between the two germline ends. The CDR3 runs 16 residues. CDR3 in amino acids: CASSLVGTRGHNEQFF. The CDR3 coding sequence is TGTGCCAGCAGCTTAGTGGGGACACGAGGGCACAATGAGCAGTTCTTC.

In this sample, this clone turned up once. The genes are TRBV19 and TRBJ2-3; a weak D match, TRBD2 (6 bases). Germline CDR1 is LNHDA and CDR2 is SQIVND (reference sequence). CDR3 length: 15 amino acids. Trimming took off 4 bases at V and 4 bases at J, with 15 bases between the two ends. The CDR3 sequence: CASSSSSGRSDTQYF. For the CDR3, the DNA is TGTGCCAGTAGTAGCTCCAGCGGGCGATCAGATACGCAGTATTTT.

The chain recombines TRBV7-9 with TRBJ1-3; no reliable D call. The germline V and J ends were trimmed by 1 base and 0 bases, with 7 bases remaining between them. CDR1 and CDR2 (germline): SEHNR, FQNEAQ (reference sequence). CDR3 length: 15 amino acids. The CDR3 DNA follows: TGTGCCAGCAGCTTAGTCGGTAACTCTGGAAACACCATATATTTT. Translating it yields CASSLVGNSGNTIYF. Full variable domain (rest looked up from reference TRBV7-9 and TRBJ1-3): DTGVSQNPRHKITKRGQNVTFRCDPISEHNRLYWYRQTLGQGPEFLTYFQNEAQLEKSRLLSDRFSAERPKGSFSTLEIQRTEQGDSAMYLCASSLVGNSGNTIYFGEGSWLTVV.

The table lists this clone with a count of one. This chain's CDR3 is CASSFKGSAEAFF. In DNA form, the CDR3 reads TGTGCCAGCAGTTTCAAGGGCAGCGCTGAAGCTTTCTTT. The rearrangement joins TRBV25-1 to TRBJ1-1; D uncertain. The V gene's germline CDR1 is MGHDK and CDR2 SYGVNS. The CDR3 runs 13 residues. The V end was cut by 5 bases, the J end by 6 bases, with 13 bases between.

The CDR3 spells CASSRESSYNEQFF. DNA for the CDR3: TGTGCCAGCAGTAGGGAGAGCTCCTACAATGAGCAGTTCTTC. The chain joins TRBV7-3 to TRBJ2-1, with D maybe TRBD2 (5 bases). Germline V lookup: CDR1 SGHTA, CDR2 FQGTGA. CDR3 length: 14 amino acids. The V end was cut by 6 bases, the J end by 0 bases, with 9 bases between.

The V and J genes are TRBV18 and TRBJ2-7; D ambiguous. Germline V gene sequence: CDR1 KGHSH, CDR2 LQKENI. There are 14 residues in the CDR3. V dropped 1 base and J dropped 4 bases, with 11 bases sitting between them. The CDR3 region is CASSPQSSFYEQYF. The CDR3 nucleotides are TGTGCCAGCTCACCACAGTCTAGTTTTTACGAGCAGTACTTC. The complete variable domain, with remaining parts taken from reference TRBV18 and TRBJ2-7, reads NAGVMQNPRHLVRRRGQEARLRCSPMKGHSHVYWYRQLPEEGLKFMVYLQKENIIDESGMPKERFSAEFPKEGPSILRIQQVVRGDSAAYFCASSPQSSFYEQYFGPGTRLTVT.

The chain couples TRBV6-1 to TRBJ2-7, with 10 bases lining up with TRBD2. V shed 7 bases, J shed 2 bases, and the junction held 8 bases outside the gene matches. Germline CDR1 reads MNHNS; CDR2 reads SASEGT. The CDR3 is made up of 15 amino acids. The CDR3 spells CASTPTSGLTYEQYF. The CDR3 bases are TGTGCCAGCACTCCGACTAGCGGGCTGACCTACGAGCAGTACTTC.

Concerning this clone: The same CDR3 arises from other DNA sequences in this sample as well. The J gene is TRBJ2-6, the V gene TRBV6-5; no reliable D call. V was trimmed by 5 bases and J by 1 base, leaving 9 bases between them. From germline, CDR1 is MNHEY and CDR2 SVGAGI. This CDR3 is 15 amino acids long. The CDR3 nucleotides read TGTGCCAGCAGTCGGACCGGTTCTGGGGCCAACGTCCTGACTTTC. This encodes CASSRTGSGANVLTF.

The chain links TRBV4-1 to TRBJ1-1; D might be TRBD1 (5 bases). V lost 4 bases and J lost 0, with 21 bases in between. Germline CDR1 reads MGHRA; CDR2 reads YSYEKL. CDR3 size: 18 residues. The CDR3 here is CASSRQTGTLPLNTEAFF. CDR3 coding DNA: TGCGCCAGCAGCCGGCAAACCGGGACTCTTCCCTTGAACACTGAAGCTTTCTTT.

The chain uses TRBV15 and TRBJ1-1; unclear D gene. This CDR3 has 13 amino acids. Germline-derived CDR1 and CDR2 are LNHNV and YYDKDF (reference sequence). Trimming cost V 8 bases and J 1 base, with 11 bases left between them. CDR3 nucleotide sequence: TGTGCCACCTCCCGGATATCGAACACTGAAGCTTTCTTT. Its translation is CATSRISNTEAFF.

V is TRBV5-6 and J is TRBJ1-1; D remains unclear. Between the trimmed V and J ends, which lost 4 bases and 1 base, there was a span of 8 bases. Germline V gene sequence: CDR1 SGHDT, CDR2 YYEEEE. CDR3 length equals 13 residues. The CDR3 DNA sequence: TGTGCCAGCAGCCGTACATCGAACACTGAAGCTTTCTTT. It specifies CASSRTSNTEAFF.

The rearrangement joins TRBV5-1 to TRBJ2-3, with D possibly TRBD1 on 5 matching bases. Germline values: CDR1 SGHRS, CDR2 YFSETQ. This CDR3 is built from 16 residues. V was cut by 0 bases and J by 2 bases, with 13 bases left in between. This CDR3 is CASSLDRPTLTDTQYF. The CDR3 DNA reads as TGCGCCAGCAGCTTGGACAGGCCAACCCTCACAGATACGCAGTATTTT.

The chain is built from TRBV5-8 and TRBJ2-1, with TRBD2 identical over 8 bases. The CDR3 loop spans 16 amino acids. The trim removed 9 bases at V and 8 bases at J, leaving 19 bases unmatched. CDR1 is SGHTS and CDR2 is YDEGEE in the germline V gene. CDR3 loop: CATTRAGRASGDEQFF. CDR3 in DNA: TGTGCCACCACACGCGCCGGGAGGGCCTCCGGCGATGAGCAGTTCTTC.

The chain uses TRBV28 and TRBJ2-7, with 8 bases that match TRBD2. This CDR3 is built from 15 residues. The germline V gene has CDR1 MDHEN and CDR2 SYDVKM. J lost 4 bases, V lost 6 bases, and 11 bases had no gene match. The CDR3 here is CASRSGGPTSYEQYF. CDR3 in DNA: TGTGCCAGCAGATCGGGGGGGCCAACCTCATACGAGCAGTACTTC.

Points on this clone: Other DNA sequences in the sample encode the same CDR3. The chain carries TRBV27 and TRBJ1-1; D uncertain. V gave up 6 bases and J gave up 2 bases, with 4 bases separating them. The CDR3 is 11 residues long. Germline assignment: CDR1 MNHEY and CDR2 SMNVEV (reference sequence). Written as DNA, the CDR3 is TGTGCCAGCAGGGAAAACACTGAAGCTTTCTTT. It translates to CASRENTEAFF.

The chain uses TRBV28 and TRBJ2-7, with TRBD1 identical over 7 bases. The V and J ends lost 2 bases and 5 bases, in that order; junction bases with no gene match: 6. The CDR3 has 14 residues. Germline-derived CDR1 and CDR2 are MDHEN and SYDVKM. The CDR3 spells CASSLADRAHEQYF. The CDR3 nucleotides read TGTGCCAGCAGTTTAGCCGACAGGGCTCACGAGCAGTACTTC.

In its sample, this clone was seen once. The chain is built from TRBV6-5 and TRBJ2-3; TRBD2 agrees at 8 bases. CDR1 is MNHEY and CDR2 is SVGAGI in the germline V gene. The V segment lost 6 bases and the J segment 5 bases; nucleotides outside the gene matches: 7. The CDR3 is 14 amino acids. This chain's CDR3 is CASRRAGAGDTQYF. The CDR3 DNA reads TGTGCCAGCAGAAGAGCGGGAGCTGGAGATACGCAGTATTTT.